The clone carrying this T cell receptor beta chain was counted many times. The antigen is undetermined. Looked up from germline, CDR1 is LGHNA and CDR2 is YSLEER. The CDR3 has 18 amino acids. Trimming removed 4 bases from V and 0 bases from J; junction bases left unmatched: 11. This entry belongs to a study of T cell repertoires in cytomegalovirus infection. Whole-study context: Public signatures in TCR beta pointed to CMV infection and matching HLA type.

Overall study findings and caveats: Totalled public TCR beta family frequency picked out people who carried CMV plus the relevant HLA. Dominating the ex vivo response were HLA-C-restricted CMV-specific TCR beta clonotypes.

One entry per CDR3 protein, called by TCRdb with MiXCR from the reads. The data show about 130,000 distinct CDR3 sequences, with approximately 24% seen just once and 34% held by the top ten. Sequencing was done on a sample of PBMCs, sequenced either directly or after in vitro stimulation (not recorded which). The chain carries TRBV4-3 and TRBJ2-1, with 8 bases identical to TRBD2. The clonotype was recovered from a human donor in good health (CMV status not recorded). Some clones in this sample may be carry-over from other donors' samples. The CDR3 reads CASSPLAGKASSYNEQFF. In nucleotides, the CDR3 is TGCGCCAGCAGCCCCTTAGCGGGAAAGGCGAGCTCCTACAATGAGCAGTTCTTC.